Below are 29 T cell receptor beta chains sequenced from a single sample in a study of blood T cells in healthy people across ages. Alongside a J-beta primer mix, a sample-barcoded 5' primer served in a second PCR lasting 7 to 11 cycles. TCRdb used MiXCR to reprocess the 5' RACE reads, holding one entry per CDR3 protein. Found here are about 1,400,000 distinct CDR3 sequences, roughly 60% of them singletons; the top ten hold 5.5% to 8%. Input material: blood. These receptors were taken from a man younger than 35 in good health.

V and J are TRBV7-2 and TRBJ2-7; TRBD1 matches 7 bases. Trimming took 6 bases from V and 6 from J; bases not matched to a gene: 8. This CDR3 has 13 amino acids. Germline CDR1 is SGHTA and CDR2 is FQGNSA. CDR3 in amino acids: CASRTGQTGEQYF. In nucleotides, the CDR3 is TGTGCCAGCAGAACGGGACAGACGGGCGAGCAGTACTTC.

In its sample, this clonotype was seen a few times. The chain joins TRBV29-1 to TRBJ2-7; 10 nucleotides match TRBD2. The V segment lost 4 bases and the J segment 2 bases; nucleotides outside the gene matches: 11. The CDR3 length is 16 residues. CDR1 is SQVTM and CDR2 is ANQGSEA in the germline V gene. The CDR3 region is CSVAPSGTSDTYEQYF. The CDR3, as DNA: TGCAGCGTTGCACCATCCGGGACTAGCGATACCTACGAGCAGTACTTC.

In nucleotides, the CDR3 is TGTGCCAGCAGCGGGGCTGGTGCAGCCGTTTACAATGAGCAGTTCTTC. Translated: CASSGAGAAVYNEQFF. This chain uses TRBV9 with TRBJ2-1; D is uncertain. Germline V lookup: CDR1 SGDLS, CDR2 YYNGEE. V lost 3 bases and J lost 4, with 17 bases in between. The CDR3 loop spans 16 amino acids.

V gene TRBV7-9 combines with J gene TRBJ2-7; 11 bases fit TRBD2. Germline CDR1 and CDR2: SEHNR and FQNEAQ (reference sequence). The V gene end was trimmed by 5 bases and the J gene end by 2 bases; junction bases not matched to a gene: 17. The CDR3 totals 19 residues. CDR3 in amino acids: CASSHPWDRETSGAYEQYF. The CDR3 DNA reads TGTGCCAGCAGCCACCCTTGGGACAGGGAGACTAGCGGGGCCTACGAGCAGTACTTC.

This clonotype has just a few counts. This chain connects TRBV12-3 or TRBV12-4 to TRBJ2-4, with TRBD1 matching over 7 bases. The J call could be wrong; TRBJ2-7 is a better fit for the DNA end. This CDR3 is 15 amino acids long. CDR3 in amino acids: CASSFSTGTAYEQYF. CDR3 bases: TGTGCCAGCAGTTTTTCCACCGGGACAGCCTACGAGCAGTACTTC.

This clonotype was picked up a small number of times. The chain employs TRBV6-5 and TRBJ2-3; tentative D call: TRBD1 (5 bases). From germline, CDR1 is MNHEY and CDR2 SVGAGI. This CDR3 spans 12 amino acids. V was cut by 9 bases and J by 2 bases, with 9 bases left in between. CDR3 DNA sequence: TGTGCCAGTCAGGGTCTCACAGATACGCAGTATTTT. Amino acids: CASQGLTDTQYF.

CDR3 sequence (DNA): TGTGCCAGCAGTCCGGTCCCAGGGACCGGACAAGAGACCCAGTACTTC. Translated, it gives CASSPVPGTGQETQYF. The chain combines TRBV6-6 with TRBJ2-5, with D perhaps assigned TRBD1 or TRBD2 (5 bases each). CDR1 MNHNY and CDR2 SVGAGI come from the germline V gene (reference sequence). CDR3 size: 16 residues. Trimming removed 5 bases from V and 2 bases from J, with 18 bases in between.

V and J are TRBV11-3 and TRBJ2-3; D may correspond to TRBD1 or TRBD2 (5 bases each). In germline, CDR1 is SGHNT, CDR2 YENEEA. This CDR3 region has 18 residues. The V end lost 2 bases, the J end lost 0 bases, and 18 bases lay between the germline ends. This CDR3 reads CASSLSWDGETSTDTQYF. In DNA, the CDR3 is TGTGCCAGCAGCTTATCCTGGGACGGCGAAACTAGCACAGATACGCAGTATTTT.

This chain links TRBV20-1 with TRBJ1-2; tentative D call: TRBD1 (5 bases). Trimming removed 6 bases at V and 3 bases at J, with 17 bases between. Germline CDR1 is DFQATT and CDR2 is SNEGSKA (reference sequence). CDR3 length equals 14 residues. The CDR3 loop reads CSAQRQMGYYGYTF. In DNA, the CDR3 is TGCAGTGCCCAACGACAGATGGGGTACTATGGCTACACCTTC.

The CDR3: CASSERGDIRETQYF. DNA for the CDR3: TGTGCCAGCAGTGAAAGGGGGGACATAAGAGAGACCCAGTACTTC. The V call is TRBV2, the J call TRBJ2-5, with D tentatively TRBD1 or TRBD2 (6 bases each). V lost 2 bases and J 4 bases, leaving 14 bases between the germline ends. The CDR3 consists of 15 residues. The germline gives CDR1 SNHLY, CDR2 FYNNEI.

This clonotype occurred a few times. This chain connects TRBV7-2 to TRBJ2-7; no clear D. This CDR3 region has 15 residues. Per the germline V gene, CDR1 is SGHTA and CDR2 is FQGNSA. Trimming removed 2 bases at V and 3 bases at J, with 14 bases between. The CDR3 here is CASSLSQKFLYEQYF. CDR3 DNA: TGTGCCAGCAGCTTATCTCAGAAATTCCTCTACGAGCAGTACTTC.

This chain joins TRBV10-3 and TRBJ2-7; 10 bases fit TRBD2. The CDR3 length is 15 residues. J gave up 3 bases and V 0 bases, and 2 bases lay outside the gene matches. From germline, CDR1 is ENHRY and CDR2 SYGVKD. The CDR3 coding sequence is TGTGCCATCAGTGAGTCGCCTAGCGGGAGCTACGAGCAGTACTTC. Residues: CAISESPSGSYEQYF.

The genes are TRBV4-1 and TRBJ2-5; D is uncertain. Germline CDR1 MGHRA, CDR2 YSYEKL. Trimming cost V 0 bases and J 11 bases, with 19 bases left between them. The CDR3 is made up of 15 amino acids. CDR3 amino acids: CASSQDQRTYNEQYF. In DNA form, the CDR3 reads TGCGCCAGCAGCCAAGACCAGCGTACCTACAATGAGCAGTACTTC.

This chain links TRBV20-1 with TRBJ2-7; the match to TRBD2 covers 7 bases. CDR3 length: 14 residues. Germline V lookup: CDR1 DFQATT, CDR2 SNEGSKA (reference sequence). V gave up 6 bases and J gave up 1 base; unmatched junction bases: 9. The CDR3 spells CSAGFSGFSYEQYF. CDR3 DNA: TGCAGTGCCGGGTTTAGCGGGTTTTCCTACGAGCAGTACTTC.

This chain joins TRBV6-5 and TRBJ2-1; D tentatively reads TRBD1 or TRBD2 (5 bases each). The ends were cut back, 2 bases at V and 6 bases at J, with 14 bases in the middle. In germline, CDR1 is MNHEY, CDR2 SVGAGI. This CDR3 has 15 residues. The CDR3 loop reads CASSYMRGPPNEQFF. The CDR3 nucleotides are TGTGCCAGCAGTTACATGAGGGGTCCTCCCAATGAGCAGTTCTTC.

The gene calls are TRBV6-2 or TRBV6-3 and TRBJ1-4; D not certain. V lost 2 bases and J 8 bases, leaving 9 bases between the germline ends. Germline V gene lookup returns CDR1 MNHEY and CDR2 SVGEGT. CDR3 length: 13 amino acids. The CDR3: CASSYRPGEKLFF. The DNA for the CDR3 is TGTGCCAGCAGTTACCGCCCGGGCGAAAAACTGTTTTTT.

This chain connects TRBV2 to TRBJ2-3; 9 positions agree with TRBD2. Germline-derived CDR1 and CDR2 are SNHLY and FYNNEI. V gave up 11 bases and J gave up 3 bases; unmatched junction bases: 9. The CDR3 length is 14 residues. The CDR3 bases are TGTGCCGTGGGGGGACTAGCAGAAACAGATACGCAGTATTTT. It codes for CAVGGLAETDTQYF.

V usage is TRBV4-1 and J usage is TRBJ2-1; no clear D gene. CDR3 size: 15 residues. Trimming cost V 0 bases and J 3 bases, with 9 bases left between them. In germline, CDR1 is MGHRA, CDR2 YSYEKL. The CDR3 bases are TGCGCCAGCAGCCAAGATGGGGATAACTACAATGAGCAGTTCTTC. It specifies CASSQDGDNYNEQFF.

The DNA for the CDR3 is TGTGCCAGCAGCTTAAGGCGGGAGGCCACTGAAGCTTTCTTT. Translated: CASSLRREATEAFF. This chain joins TRBV7-6 and TRBJ1-1; D remains ambiguous. Germline loops: CDR1 SGHVS, CDR2 FNYEAQ. This CDR3 is built from 14 residues. Deletions cut 2 bases from V and 4 bases from J, with 11 bases between.

In its sample, this clonotype was seen a few times. The genes are TRBV29-1 and TRBJ2-3; 7 nucleotides agree with TRBD1. This CDR3 spans 15 amino acids. V shed 3 bases, J shed 0 bases, and the junction held 6 bases outside the gene matches. The germline gives CDR1 SQVTM, CDR2 ANQGSEA. CDR3 in DNA: TGCAGCGTTGAGGGGACAGAGATTAGCACAGATACGCAGTATTTT. Its translation: CSVEGTEISTDTQYF.

The J gene is TRBJ2-1, the V gene TRBV29-1, with D tentatively TRBD1 or TRBD2 (6 bases each). Trimming shortened V by 6 bases and J by 2 bases, and 14 bases separated the two germline ends. CDR3 length: 14 amino acids. The germline CDR1 and CDR2 sequences are SQVTM and ANQGSEA. The CDR3 here is CSVSGDTAYNEQFF. The CDR3 DNA reads as TGCAGCGTCTCGGGGGACACCGCCTACAATGAGCAGTTCTTC.

This clonotype was seen more than once but under ten times. This chain joins TRBV29-1 and TRBJ2-7, with D hard to call. Trimming removed 1 base at V and 7 bases at J, with 8 bases between. Germline CDR1 SQVTM, CDR2 ANQGSEA. The CDR3 totals 11 residues. CDR3 sequence: CSVEGPGEQYF. CDR3 DNA sequence: TGCAGCGTTGAAGGGCCTGGAGAGCAGTACTTC.

This chain uses TRBV11-2 with TRBJ2-6, with 7 bases aligning to TRBD2. The V gene end was trimmed by 3 bases and the J gene end by 0 bases; junction bases not matched to a gene: 2. The CDR3 is made up of 16 amino acids. Germline-derived CDR1 and CDR2 are SGHAT and FQNNGV. The CDR3 reads CASSLGEGSGANVLTF. CDR3 sequence (DNA): TGTGCCAGCAGCTTGGGGGAGGGCTCTGGGGCCAACGTCCTGACTTTC.

The chain joins TRBV5-5 to TRBJ2-1, with 7 bases that match TRBD1. V gave up 1 base and J gave up 3 bases; unmatched junction bases: 4. The CDR3 is 15 residues long. Germline CDR1 is SGHKS and CDR2 is YYEKEE (reference sequence). Here the CDR3 reads CASSLPTGNYNEQFF. The CDR3 DNA is TGTGCCAGCAGCTTGCCGACAGGGAACTACAATGAGCAGTTCTTC.

The rearrangement links TRBV5-1 to TRBJ1-1, with 7 bases aligning to TRBD1. Germline V gene data show CDR1 as SGHRS and CDR2 as YFSETQ. CDR3 size: 14 residues. With 3 bases clipped from V and 4 bases from J, the junction kept 6 bases outside the gene matches. The CDR3 region is CASSSGQPATEAFF. CDR3 nucleotides: TGCGCCAGCAGCTCGGGACAGCCGGCCACTGAAGCTTTCTTT.

The sample holds a few counts of this clonotype. The V and J genes are TRBV27 and TRBJ2-1, with 8 bases matching TRBD2. The CDR3 is 14 residues long. J gave up 2 bases and V 5 bases, and 2 bases lay outside the gene matches. The germline V gene has CDR1 MNHEY and CDR2 SMNVEV (reference sequence). The CDR3 bases are TGTGCCAGCAGTAGCGGGGGCCCCTACAATGAGCAGTTCTTC. The encoded protein is CASSSGGPYNEQFF.

The rearrangement joins TRBV6-1 to TRBJ2-7, with 8 bases identical to TRBD1. CDR3 length equals 15 residues. The germline CDR1 and CDR2 sequences are MNHNS and SASEGT. After removal of 3 bases from V and 0 bases from J, the junction contained 4 bases not matched to a gene. The CDR3, as DNA: TGTGCCAGCAGTGATCGACAGGGGACCTCCTACGAGCAGTACTTC. Residues: CASSDRQGTSYEQYF.

This rearrangement joins TRBV10-3 to TRBJ2-3, with 8 bases that match TRBD2. This CDR3 is built from 16 residues. Germline loops: CDR1 ENHRY, CDR2 SYGVKD. Trimming at V came to 9 bases and at J to 3 bases, leaving 14 bases not matched to a gene. As DNA, the CDR3 is TGTGCCATAAGGAGTGAGACGGGAGGGCCGACAGATACGCAGTATTTT. This gives the protein CAIRSETGGPTDTQYF.

This clonotype was found a few times. J is TRBJ2-7 and V is TRBV7-9; D may be TRBD1 or TRBD2 (6 bases each). V gave up 5 bases and J gave up 0 bases, with 20 bases separating them. Germline CDR1 SEHNR, CDR2 FQNEAQ (reference sequence). CDR3 length: 17 amino acids. The CDR3 sequence: CASSTLWGAKSSYEQYF. In DNA, the CDR3 is TGTGCCAGCAGCACCCTATGGGGGGCCAAAAGCTCCTACGAGCAGTACTTC. The full variable domain, with the rest looked up from reference TRBV7-9 and TRBJ2-7, is DTGVSQNPRHKITKRGQNVTFRCDPISEHNRLYWYRQTLGQGPEFLTYFQNEAQLEKSRLLSDRFSAERPKGSFSTLEIQRTEQGDSAMYLCASSTLWGAKSSYEQYFGPGTRLTVT.